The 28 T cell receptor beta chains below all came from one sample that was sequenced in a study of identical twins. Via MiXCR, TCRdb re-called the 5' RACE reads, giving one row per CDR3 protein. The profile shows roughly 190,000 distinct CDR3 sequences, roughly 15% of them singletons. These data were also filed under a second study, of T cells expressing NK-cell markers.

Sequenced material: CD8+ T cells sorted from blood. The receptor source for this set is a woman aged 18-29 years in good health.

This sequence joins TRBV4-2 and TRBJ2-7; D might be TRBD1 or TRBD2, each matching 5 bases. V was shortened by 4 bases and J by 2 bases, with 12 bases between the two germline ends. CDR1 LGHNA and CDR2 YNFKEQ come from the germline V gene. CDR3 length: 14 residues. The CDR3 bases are TGTGCCAGCAGCCCCGACTTGGGGGCCTACGAGCAGTACTTC. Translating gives CASSPDLGAYEQYF.

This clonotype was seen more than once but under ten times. CDR3 DNA sequence: TGTGCCAGCAGCGACCGGCAGGGATATGGCTACACCTTC. Protein product: CASSDRQGYGYTF. The rearrangement joins TRBV9 to TRBJ1-2; D is perhaps TRBD1 (5 bases). Trimming pared 3 bases from V and 5 bases from J, leaving 11 bases between. CDR3 length: 13 residues. CDR1 and CDR2 (germline): SGDLS, YYNGEE.

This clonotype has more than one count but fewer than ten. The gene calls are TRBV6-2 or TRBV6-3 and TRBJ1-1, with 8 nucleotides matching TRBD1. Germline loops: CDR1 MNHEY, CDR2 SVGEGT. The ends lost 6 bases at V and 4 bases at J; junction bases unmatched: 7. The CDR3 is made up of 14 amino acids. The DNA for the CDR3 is TGTGCCAGCAGCTACGACAGGGGCCCCACTGAAGCTTTCTTT. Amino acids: CASSYDRGPTEAFF.

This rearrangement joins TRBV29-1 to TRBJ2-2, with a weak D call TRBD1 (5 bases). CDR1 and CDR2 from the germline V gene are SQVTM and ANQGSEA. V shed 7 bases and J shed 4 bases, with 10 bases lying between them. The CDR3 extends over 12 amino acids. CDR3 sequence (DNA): TGCAGCGCCAGGGTAGGCACCGGGGAGCTGTTTTTT. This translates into CSARVGTGELFF.

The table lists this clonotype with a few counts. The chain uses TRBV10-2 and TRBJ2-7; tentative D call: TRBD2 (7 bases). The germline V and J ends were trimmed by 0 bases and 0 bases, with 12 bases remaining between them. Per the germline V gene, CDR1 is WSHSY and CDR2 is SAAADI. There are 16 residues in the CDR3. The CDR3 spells CASSESAGAYSYEQYF. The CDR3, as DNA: TGCGCCAGCAGTGAGTCCGCGGGGGCCTACTCCTACGAGCAGTACTTC.

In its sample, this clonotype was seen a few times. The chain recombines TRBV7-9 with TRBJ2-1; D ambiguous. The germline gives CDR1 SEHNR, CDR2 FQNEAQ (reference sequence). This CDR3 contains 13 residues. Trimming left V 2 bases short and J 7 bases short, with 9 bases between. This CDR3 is CASSLLRLNEQFF. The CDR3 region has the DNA TGTGCCAGCAGCTTATTACGCTTGAATGAGCAGTTCTTC.

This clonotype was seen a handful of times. The chain's CDR3 is CATSPRTSSGLSTGELFF. The CDR3 DNA reads TGTGCCACCAGTCCACGGACTAGTTCGGGCCTAAGCACCGGGGAGCTGTTTTTT. The V and J genes are TRBV24-1 and TRBJ2-2; 7 positions match TRBD2. The CDR3 extends over 18 amino acids. Germline V gene data show CDR1 as KGHDR and CDR2 as SFDVKD. The V segment lost 6 bases and the J segment 4 bases; nucleotides outside the gene matches: 16.

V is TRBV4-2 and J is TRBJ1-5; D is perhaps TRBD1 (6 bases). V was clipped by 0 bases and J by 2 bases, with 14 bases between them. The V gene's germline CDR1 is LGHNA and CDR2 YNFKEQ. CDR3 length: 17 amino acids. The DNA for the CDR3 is TGTGCCAGCAGCCAAGATCTGGGAGGGGGTGGCAATCAGCCCCAGCATTTT. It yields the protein CASSQDLGGGGNQPQHF.

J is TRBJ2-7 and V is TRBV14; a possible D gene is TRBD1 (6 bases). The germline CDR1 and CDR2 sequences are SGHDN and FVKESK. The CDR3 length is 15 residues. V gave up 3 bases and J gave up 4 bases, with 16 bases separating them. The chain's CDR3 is CASSHKQDSIYEQYF. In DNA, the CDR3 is TGTGCCAGCAGCCACAAACAGGACAGCATTTACGAGCAGTACTTC.

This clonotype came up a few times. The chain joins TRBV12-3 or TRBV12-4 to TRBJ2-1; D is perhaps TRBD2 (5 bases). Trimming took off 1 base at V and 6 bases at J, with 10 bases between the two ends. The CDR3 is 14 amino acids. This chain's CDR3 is CASSLGGVFNEQFF. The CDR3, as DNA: TGTGCCAGCAGTTTAGGGGGAGTCTTCAATGAGCAGTTCTTC.

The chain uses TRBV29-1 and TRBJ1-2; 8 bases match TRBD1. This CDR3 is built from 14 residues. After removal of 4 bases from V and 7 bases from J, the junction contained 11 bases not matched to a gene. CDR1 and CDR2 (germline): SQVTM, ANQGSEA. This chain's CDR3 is CSVAIRDRLSGYTF. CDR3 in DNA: TGCAGCGTTGCTATTCGGGACAGGTTGAGTGGCTACACCTTC. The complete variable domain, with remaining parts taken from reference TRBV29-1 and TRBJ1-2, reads SAVISQKPSRDICQRGTSLTIQCQVDSQVTMMFWYRQQPGQSLTLIATANQGSEATYESGFVIDKFPISRPNLTFSTLTVSNMSPEDSSIYLCSVAIRDRLSGYTFGSGTRLTVV.

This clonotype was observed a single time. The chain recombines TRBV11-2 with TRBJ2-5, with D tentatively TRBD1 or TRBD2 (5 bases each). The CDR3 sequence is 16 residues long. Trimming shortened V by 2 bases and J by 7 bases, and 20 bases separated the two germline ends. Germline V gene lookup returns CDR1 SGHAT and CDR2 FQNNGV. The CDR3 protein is CASSLSLRGPRSTQYF. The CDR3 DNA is TGTGCCAGCAGCTTATCTTTGAGGGGACCAAGGTCGACCCAGTACTTC.

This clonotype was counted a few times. DNA of the CDR3: TGCAGCGTTGAAGATGAGTTCGGGACAGGGAACACTGAAGCTTTCTTT. Translated: CSVEDEFGTGNTEAFF. The chain couples TRBV29-1 to TRBJ1-1; the match to TRBD1 covers 8 bases. The V gene's germline CDR1 is SQVTM and CDR2 ANQGSEA. This CDR3 is 16 amino acids long. J gave up 1 base and V 0 bases, and 7 bases lay outside the gene matches.

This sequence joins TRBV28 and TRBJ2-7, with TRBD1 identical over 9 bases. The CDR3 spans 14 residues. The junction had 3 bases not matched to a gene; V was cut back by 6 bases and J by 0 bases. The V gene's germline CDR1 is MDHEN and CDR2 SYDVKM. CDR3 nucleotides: TGTGCCAGCAGGGGACAGGGAGACTCCTACGAGCAGTACTTC. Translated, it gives CASRGQGDSYEQYF.

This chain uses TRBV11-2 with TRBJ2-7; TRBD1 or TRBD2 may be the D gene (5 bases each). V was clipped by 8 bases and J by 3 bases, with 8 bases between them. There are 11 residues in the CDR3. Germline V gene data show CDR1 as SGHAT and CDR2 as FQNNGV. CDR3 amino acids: CASEGNYEQYF. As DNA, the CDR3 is TGTGCCAGCGAGGGGAACTACGAGCAGTACTTC.

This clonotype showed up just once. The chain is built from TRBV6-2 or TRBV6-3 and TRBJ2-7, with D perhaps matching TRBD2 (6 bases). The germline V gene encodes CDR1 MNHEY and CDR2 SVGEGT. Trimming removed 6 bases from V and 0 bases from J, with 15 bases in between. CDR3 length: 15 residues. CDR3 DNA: TGTGCCAGCAGGCCCGGTGCTAGCGCCTCCTACGAGCAGTACTTC. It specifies CASRPGASASYEQYF.

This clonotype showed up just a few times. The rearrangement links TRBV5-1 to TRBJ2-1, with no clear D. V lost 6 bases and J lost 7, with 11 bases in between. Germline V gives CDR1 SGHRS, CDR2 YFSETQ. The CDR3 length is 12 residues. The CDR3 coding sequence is TGCGCCAGCATCACGGACGGGAATGAGCAGTTCTTC. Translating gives CASITDGNEQFF.

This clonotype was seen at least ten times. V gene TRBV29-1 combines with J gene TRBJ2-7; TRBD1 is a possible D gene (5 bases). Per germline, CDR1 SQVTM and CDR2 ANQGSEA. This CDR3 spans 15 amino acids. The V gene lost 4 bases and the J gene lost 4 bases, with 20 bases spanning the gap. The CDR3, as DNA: TGCAGCGTTGCCCCGGGCAGGGCGAATCGGTACGAGCAGTACTTC. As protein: CSVAPGRANRYEQYF.

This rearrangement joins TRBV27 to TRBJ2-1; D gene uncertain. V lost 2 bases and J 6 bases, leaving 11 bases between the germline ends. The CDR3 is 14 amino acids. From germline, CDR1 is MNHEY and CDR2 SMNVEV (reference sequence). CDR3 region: CASSLGRGVNEQFF. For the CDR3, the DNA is TGTGCCAGCAGTTTAGGGCGTGGGGTCAATGAGCAGTTCTTC.

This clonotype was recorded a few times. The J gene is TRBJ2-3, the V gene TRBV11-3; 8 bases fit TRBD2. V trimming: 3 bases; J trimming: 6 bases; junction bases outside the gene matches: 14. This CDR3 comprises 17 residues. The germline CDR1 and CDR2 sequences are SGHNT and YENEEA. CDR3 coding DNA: TGTGCCAGCAGCTTTAGACGTGCGGGGGGTTCTCTCGATACGCAGTATTTT. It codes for CASSFRRAGGSLDTQYF. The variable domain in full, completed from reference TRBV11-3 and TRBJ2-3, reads EAGVVQSPRYKIIEKKQPVAFWCNPISGHNTLYWYLQNLGQGPELLIRYENEEAVDDSQLPKDRFSAERLKGVDSTLKIQPAELGDSAVYLCASSFRRAGGSLDTQYFGPGTRLTVL.

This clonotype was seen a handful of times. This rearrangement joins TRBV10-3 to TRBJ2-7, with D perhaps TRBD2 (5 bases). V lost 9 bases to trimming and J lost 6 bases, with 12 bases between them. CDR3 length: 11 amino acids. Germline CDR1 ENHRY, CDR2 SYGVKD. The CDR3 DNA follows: TGTGCCATGTCCTCCGAGGGCGAGCAGTACTTC. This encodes CAMSSEGEQYF.

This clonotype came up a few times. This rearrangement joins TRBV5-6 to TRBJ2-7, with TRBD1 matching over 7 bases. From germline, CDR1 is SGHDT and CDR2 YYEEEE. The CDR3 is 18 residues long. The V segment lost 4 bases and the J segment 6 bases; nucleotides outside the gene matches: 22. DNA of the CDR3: TGTGCCAGCAGCCCGGGTATCGACAGGGACCGACCTCGTCGCGAGCAGTACTTC. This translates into CASSPGIDRDRPRREQYF.

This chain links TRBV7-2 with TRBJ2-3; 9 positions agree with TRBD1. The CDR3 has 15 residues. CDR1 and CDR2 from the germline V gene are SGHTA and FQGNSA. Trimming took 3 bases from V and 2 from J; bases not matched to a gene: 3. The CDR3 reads CASSLRTGVTDTQYF. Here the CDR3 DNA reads TGTGCCAGCAGCTTGCGGACAGGGGTCACAGATACGCAGTATTTT.

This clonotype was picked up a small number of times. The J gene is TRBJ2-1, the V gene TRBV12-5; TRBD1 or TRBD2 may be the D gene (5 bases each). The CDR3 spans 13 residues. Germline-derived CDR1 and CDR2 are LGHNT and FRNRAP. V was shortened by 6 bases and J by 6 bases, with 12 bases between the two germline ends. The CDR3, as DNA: TGTGCTAGTGGCACCGGGACCCCCAATGAGCAGTTCTTC. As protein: CASGTGTPNEQFF.

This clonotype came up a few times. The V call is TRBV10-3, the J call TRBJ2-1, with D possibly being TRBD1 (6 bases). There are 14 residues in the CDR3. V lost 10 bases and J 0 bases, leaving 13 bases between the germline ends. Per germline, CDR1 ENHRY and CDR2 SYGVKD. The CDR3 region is CASLDSYSYNEQFF. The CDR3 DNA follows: TGTGCCAGCTTGGACAGTTACTCCTACAATGAGCAGTTCTTC.

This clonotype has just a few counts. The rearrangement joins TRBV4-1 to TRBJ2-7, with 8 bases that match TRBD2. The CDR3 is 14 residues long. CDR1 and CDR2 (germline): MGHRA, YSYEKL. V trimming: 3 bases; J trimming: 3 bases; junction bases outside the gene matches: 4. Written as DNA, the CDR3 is TGCGCCAGCAGCCATACCGGGACTAGCTACGAGCAGTACTTC. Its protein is CASSHTGTSYEQYF.

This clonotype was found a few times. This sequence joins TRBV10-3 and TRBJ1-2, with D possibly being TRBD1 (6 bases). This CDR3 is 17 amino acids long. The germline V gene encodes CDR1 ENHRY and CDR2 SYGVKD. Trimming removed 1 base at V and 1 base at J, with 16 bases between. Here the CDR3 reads CAISEYSRDTYNYGYTF. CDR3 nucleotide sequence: TGTGCCATCAGTGAGTACTCCCGGGACACCTATAACTATGGCTACACCTTC.

The CDR3 region has the DNA TGTGCCAGCAGCTCGACTAGCGGGAGAGGTACGCAGTATTTT. It specifies CASSSTSGRGTQYF. The genes are TRBV7-6 and TRBJ2-3; 12 bases line up with TRBD2. Germline V gives CDR1 SGHVS, CDR2 FNYEAQ. CDR3 length equals 14 residues. The J segment lost 8 bases and the V segment lost 4 bases, leaving 4 bases of the junction unmatched.